The present entry profiles one TCR beta chain with its context. The CDR3 has 15 amino acids. V dropped 3 bases and J dropped 8; count of bases not matched to a gene: 7. In germline, CDR1 is LNHNV, CDR2 YYDKDF (reference sequence). Generated by immunoSEQ multiplex PCR, the TCRdb table keeps only in-frame clones and is missing some. The sample shows about 74,000 clones, around 86% of them seen only once. This record comes from a study of blood T cell repertoires in COVID-19. Specimen: peripheral blood. The J gene is TRBJ1-4, the V gene TRBV15, with TRBD1 matching over 9 bases. The receptor's source is a woman older than 75 with active or convalescent COVID-19. In DNA form, the CDR3 reads TGTGCCACCAGCAGCGGGACAGGGAGGGGCGAAAAACTGTTTTTT. It specifies CATSSGTGRGEKLFF.